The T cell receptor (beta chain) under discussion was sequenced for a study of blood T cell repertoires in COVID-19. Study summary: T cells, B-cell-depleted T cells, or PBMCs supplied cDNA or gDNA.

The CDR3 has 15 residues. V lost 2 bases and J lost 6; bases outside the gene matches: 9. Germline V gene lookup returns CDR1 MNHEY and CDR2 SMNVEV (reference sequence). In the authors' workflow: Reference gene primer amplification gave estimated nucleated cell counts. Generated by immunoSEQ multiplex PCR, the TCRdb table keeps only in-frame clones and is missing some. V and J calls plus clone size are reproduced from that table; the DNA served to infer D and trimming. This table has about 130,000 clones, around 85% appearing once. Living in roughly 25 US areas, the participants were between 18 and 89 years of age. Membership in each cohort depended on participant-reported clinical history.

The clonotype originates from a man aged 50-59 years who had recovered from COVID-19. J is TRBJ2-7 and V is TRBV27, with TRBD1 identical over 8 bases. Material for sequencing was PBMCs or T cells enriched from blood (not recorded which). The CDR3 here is CASSLLRQGTFEQYF. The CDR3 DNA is TGTGCCAGCAGTTTACTAAGACAGGGGACCTTCGAGCAGTACTTC.